This is a list of T cell receptor beta chains from one sample in a study of cytotoxic CD8 clonotypes in ibrutinib-treated CLL. The data were produced by immunoSEQ multiplex PCR, yet TCRdb's version contains in-frame clones alone and is incomplete. The data show about 130,000 clones, around four fifths seen once. The source material was PBMCs, sampled after 24 months of ibrutinib treatment. The receptors shown here come from a human donor with chronic lymphocytic leukemia. Each CDR3 is given without its conserved first and last residue. Fields, in order: V gene, clone size, J gene, CDR3 protein. A row's size may be missing; if present it is once, few, many or a size class.

TRBV6-6	.	TRBJ1-2	ASSYQPSGRGYGYT
TRBV5-6	.	TRBJ1-3	ASSLGRNSGNTIY
TRBV7-9	.	TRBJ2-3	ASSQPLATLGTDTQY
TRBV5-1	once	TRBJ2-1	ASSLELAGGREQF
TRBV6-5	.	TRBJ1-2	ASTRGGSGYGYT
TRBV7-6	.	TRBJ2-5	ASSLVGQGKTQY
TRBV10-3	.	TRBJ2-3	AISERGATDTQY
TRBV5-4	.	TRBJ1-2	ASSSRFRGANYGYT
TRBV23-1	.	TRBJ2-7	ASSPGRGRAFPYEQY
TRBV7-2	.	TRBJ1-6	ASSLSSYNSPLH
TRBV15	.	TRBJ1-4	ATSRGGQGEEKLF
TRBV7-2	.	TRBJ1-2	ASIGQAANYGYT
TRBV5-1	once	TRBJ1-1	ASSPVGGLLTEAF
TRBV28	.	TRBJ1-2	ASSLDSPRGYT
TRBV19	.	TRBJ1-1	ASSIRDRGTEAF
TRBV4-3	.	TRBJ1-2	ASSQDRATLHYGYT
TRBV19	.	TRBJ2-4	ASSIGLRGIDIQY
TRBV6-6	.	TRBJ1-1	ASSSGLTEAF
TRBV7-6	.	TRBJ2-5	ASSRPNTETQY
TRBV19	.	TRBJ2-1	ASSLGLIANEQF
TRBV7-2	.	TRBJ2-2	ASSPGGSANTGELF
TRBV30	.	TRBJ1-5	AWSAGRDQPQH
TRBV19	.	TRBJ1-1	ASSFAGTGVLQAF
TRBV19	.	TRBJ2-2	ASSIHGPNTGELF
TRBV4-1	.	TRBJ1-5	ASSQNGAVGGGGNQPQH
TRBV19	.	TRBJ1-1	ASSPHRGKNTEAF
TRBV14	.	TRBJ1-2	ASSRYMGTTGGNYGYT
TRBV6-1	.	TRBJ1-2	ASSEGEVLNGYT
TRBV4-3	.	TRBJ1-5	ASSQVKGNQPQH
TRBV9	once	TRBJ1-1	ASSVGWLETEAF
TRBV9	.	TRBJ2-2	ASSVVSGGDTGELF
TRBV7-9	.	TRBJ1-3	ASSPAGDTIY
TRBV7-6	.	TRBJ2-1	ASSLRTAIYNEQF
TRBV7-6	.	TRBJ1-4	ASSLGQRGEKLF
TRBV4-3	once	TRBJ2-1	ASGPSGTGEQF
TRBV29-1	few	TRBJ1-1	SVIRAGTEAF
TRBV28	.	TRBJ1-2	ASNRGLNGYT
TRBV6-6	.	TRBJ1-2	ASSYSGRGSGYT
TRBV18	.	TRBJ1-1	ASSPGGVRTEAF
TRBV7-2	.	TRBJ1-3	ASSEGTASGNTIY
TRBV5-4	.	TRBJ2-7	ASSLTGDLYEQY
TRBV10-2	.	TRBJ2-1	ATGRPSYNEQF
TRBV29-1	.	TRBJ2-2	SVRHPNTGELF
TRBV9	once	TRBJ2-1	ASSVEGANEQF
TRBV21-1	.	TRBJ1-5	APKGQGHVGNQPQH
TRBV18	.	TRBJ2-5	ASSPPWDTQETQY
TRBV9	.	TRBJ2-7	ASSVDVGTGNYEQY
TRBV18	.	TRBJ1-4	ASSLVATNEKLF
TRBV27	.	TRBJ1-3	ASSPPGGGIY
TRBV6-6	once	TRBJ1-2	ASSYSNAGAGGYT
TRBV5-1	.	TRBJ2-7	ASSSSGGAYEQY
TRBV7-2	.	TRBJ2-3	ASSSNTGAPVTDTQY
TRBV19	.	TRBJ1-1	ASRGQVNTEAF
TRBV5-8	.	TRBJ2-5	ASSGTGNWETQY
TRBV25-1	.	TRBJ2-2	ASSELEYTGELF
TRBV7-2	.	TRBJ1-1	ASSSRTVEAF
TRBV4-1	.	TRBJ2-2	ASSQADGNGANTGELF
TRBV5-6	.	TRBJ2-3	ASSGHSLADTQY
TRBV12-5	.	TRBJ1-2	ASGEHRGRGT
TRBV5-5	.	TRBJ2-7	ASSLAGLNYEQY